The 11 T cell receptor beta chains presented below share a single source sample, sequenced in a study of cytomegalovirus exposure and HLA in healthy donors. The PCR contained 60 Vbeta and 13 Jbeta primers. TCRdb keeps only in-frame clones here, not all; method: immunoSEQ multiplex PCR. The sample lists fewer than 110,000 clones, around 78% occurring once. Specimen: PBMCs. These receptors came from a man aged 30-40 years in good health and CMV-seronegative.

The chain combines TRBV2 with TRBJ1-5, with TRBD1 matching 10 bases. This CDR3 region has 15 residues. V trimming: 2 bases; J trimming: 5 bases; junction bases outside the gene matches: 3. Germline-derived CDR1 and CDR2 are SNHLY and FYNNEI. CDR3 DNA sequence: TGTGCCAGCAGTGAATTGGGGACAGGGGATCAGCCCCAGCATTTT. This codes for CASSELGTGDQPQHF.

The chain recombines TRBV27 with TRBJ2-5, with D tentatively TRBD1 (6 bases). The CDR3 has 16 amino acids. The V and J ends lost 3 bases and 3 bases respectively, with 17 bases between them. The germline V gene encodes CDR1 MNHEY and CDR2 SMNVEV (reference sequence). Here the CDR3 reads CASSFPDRNLKETQYF. The CDR3 region has the DNA TGTGCCAGCAGTTTCCCGGACAGAAATTTGAAAGAGACCCAGTACTTC.

The chain joins TRBV5-1 to TRBJ1-6; D might be TRBD1 (5 bases). The CDR3 consists of 19 residues. V lost 0 bases to trimming and J lost 8 bases, with 24 bases between them. Germline V lookup: CDR1 SGHRS, CDR2 YFSETQ. The CDR3 sequence: CASSLEARTRRGGDSPLHF. The CDR3 nucleotides are TGCGCCAGCAGCTTGGAGGCGAGGACAAGGAGGGGAGGGGATTCACCCCTCCACTTT.

This sequence joins TRBV2 and TRBJ2-7; possible D gene TRBD2, 6 bases. V lost 0 bases, J lost 1 base, and 16 bases lay in between. Germline loops: CDR1 SNHLY, CDR2 FYNNEI. There are 17 residues in the CDR3. The CDR3 spells CASSEAGLRLVSYEQYF. As DNA, the CDR3 is TGTGCCAGCAGTGAAGCAGGGTTGAGACTAGTATCCTACGAGCAGTACTTC.

V and J are TRBV29-1 and TRBJ2-5, with a weak D call TRBD1 (5 bases). Between the trimmed V and J ends, which lost 4 bases and 2 bases, there was a span of 14 bases. Germline-derived CDR1 and CDR2 are SQVTM and ANQGSEA. The CDR3 is 14 residues long. This CDR3 is CSVVGRGGQETQYF. The DNA for the CDR3 is TGCAGCGTTGTCGGAAGGGGCGGACAAGAGACCCAGTACTTC. The full variable domain, with the rest looked up from reference TRBV29-1 and TRBJ2-5, is SAVISQKPSRDICQRGTSLTIQCQVDSQVTMMFWYRQQPGQSLTLIATANQGSEATYESGFVIDKFPISRPNLTFSTLTVSNMSPEDSSIYLCSVVGRGGQETQYFGPGTRLLVL.

V usage is TRBV10-3 and J usage is TRBJ2-3; D is perhaps TRBD2 (5 bases). CDR3 size: 11 residues. With 5 bases removed from V and 12 bases from J, the gap between germline ends came to 12 bases. The V gene's germline CDR1 is ENHRY and CDR2 SYGVKD. The CDR3 here is CAISSWESQYF. The CDR3, as DNA: TGTGCCATCAGTTCCTGGGAGTCCCAGTATTTT.

J is TRBJ1-2 and V is TRBV11-2, with TRBD1 matching 7 bases. CDR1 SGHAT and CDR2 FQNNGV come from the germline V gene. Trimming at V came to 4 bases and at J to 3 bases, leaving 8 bases not matched to a gene. The CDR3 totals 15 residues. In DNA form, the CDR3 reads TGTGCCAGCAGCTGGGCGGGACAGAGCCACTATGGCTACACCTTC. This encodes CASSWAGQSHYGYTF.

This chain joins TRBV21-1 and TRBJ2-1; TRBD1, the table's D call, was not compared with the DNA. TRBV21-1 is recorded as a pseudogene. This CDR3 comprises 15 residues. The CDR3 spells CASSKVGTAYNEQFF. For the CDR3, the DNA is TGTGCCAGCAGCAAAGTAGGAACAGCCTACAATGAGCAGTTCTTC.

This clone was recorded only once. The chain has TRBV6-5 and TRBJ2-7; the D gene is possibly TRBD2 (6 bases). This CDR3 region has 15 residues. Germline loops: CDR1 MNHEY, CDR2 SVGAGI. V was clipped by 0 bases and J by 4 bases, with 13 bases between them. As DNA, the CDR3 is TGTGCCAGCAGTTACTCCGGGAGCGTCCCGTACGAGCAGTACTTC. Translation gives CASSYSGSVPYEQYF.

The V and J genes are TRBV5-1 and TRBJ2-7; D may be TRBD1 (6 bases). In germline, CDR1 is SGHRS, CDR2 YFSETQ. Trimming stripped 2 bases from V and 1 base from J, with 13 bases between. This CDR3 region has 15 residues. Here the CDR3 DNA reads TGCGCCAGCAGCTTAGAGGACAGCCCTTCCTACGAGCAGTACTTC. Protein sequence: CASSLEDSPSYEQYF.

A few counts support this clone. This rearrangement joins TRBV7-9 to TRBJ2-2; 9 positions match TRBD1. Germline CDR1 reads SEHNR; CDR2 reads FQNEAQ (reference sequence). This CDR3 has 15 residues. V was clipped by 5 bases and J by 1 base; unmatched bases: 2. CDR3 coding DNA: TGTGCCAGCAGCCCGGGACAGGGGAACACCGGGGAGCTGTTTTTT. Translated, it gives CASSPGQGNTGELFF.